Listed below are T cell receptor beta chains from one sample, sequenced in a study of Graves' ophthalmopathy and Graves' hyperthyroidism. TCRdb passed the multiplex PCR reads through MiXCR, listing each CDR3 protein once. This table has around 1,200,000 distinct CDR3 sequences, approximately 35% appearing once. The sample taken for sequencing was peripheral blood or thyroid tissue (not recorded which). The source of these receptors is an adult man with Graves' hyperthyroidism. CDR3s include the opening cysteine and the closing phenylalanine or tryptophan. A D gene is named only where the DNA matches it firmly. Some rows have no size entry. The others give once, few or many, or a class for an expanded clone.

CASSLRTSGSGPTQYF	TGTGCCAGCAGCCTTCGGACTAGCGGGAGCGGACCGACCCAGTACTTC	TRBV7-9	TRBJ2-5	many	TRBD2
CATTNTGELFF	TGTGCCACCACGAACACCGGGGAGCTGTTTTTT	TRBV19	TRBJ2-2	many	NA
CSARWAGGINSPLHF	TGCAGTGCTAGATGGGCAGGGGGAATAAATTCACCCCTCCACTTT	TRBV20-1	TRBJ1-6	many	TRBD1
CATSDKTGWVGNQETQYF	TGTGCCACCAGTGACAAGACAGGGTGGGTCGGGAACCAAGAGACCCAGTACTTC	TRBV24-1	TRBJ2-5	once	TRBD1
CASTETASYEQYF	TGTGCCAGCACTGAGACAGCTTCCTACGAGCAGTACTTC	TRBV28	TRBJ2-7	NA	NA
CASSHDRAARYEQYF	TGCGCCAGCAGCCATGACCGCGCGGCAAGGTACGAGCAGTACTTC	TRBV4-3	TRBJ2-7	many	NA
CSAILLEGKASYEQYF	TGCAGTGCTATATTACTAGAGGGGAAGGCGTCCTACGAGCAGTACTTC	TRBV20-1	TRBJ2-7	NA	NA
CSVAGRGTEAFF	TGCAGCGTTGCTGGGAGGGGAACTGAAGCTTTCTTT	TRBV29-1	TRBJ1-1	NA	NA
CASSSTGAGVTEAFF	TGTGCCAGCAGTTCGACGGGGGCAGGGGTCACTGAAGCTTTCTTT	TRBV6-6	TRBJ1-1	NA	NA
CASNTGTGGGQYF	TGTGCCAGCAATACCGGGACAGGGGGCGGGCAGTACTTC	TRBV10-3	TRBJ2-5	NA	TRBD1
CASSPQGGVGTGELFF	TGTGCCAGCAGCCCTCAGGGGGGGGTGGGCACCGGGGAGCTGTTTTTT	TRBV7-2	TRBJ2-2	few	NA
CASSEQQGSLNQPQHF	TGTGCCAGCAGTGAACAACAGGGGTCTCTCAATCAGCCCCAGCATTTT	TRBV9	TRBJ1-5	NA	TRBD1
CASSLAASAYEQYF	TGTGCCAGCAGCTTGGCTGCCAGTGCTTACGAGCAGTACTTC	TRBV5-6	TRBJ2-7	few	NA
CASSINSGTALHF	TGTGCCAGCAGCATCAACTCCGGGACAGCTCTCCACTTT	TRBV7-3	TRBJ1-6	many	TRBD1
CASSTTTLGGSYEQYF	TGTGCCAGTAGTACCACGACACTTGGCGGGTCCTACGAGCAGTACTTC	TRBV19	TRBJ2-7	many	NA
CASSTRQYSNTGELFF	TGCGCCAGCAGCACCCGACAGTATTCGAACACCGGGGAGCTGTTTTTT	TRBV5-1	TRBJ2-2	NA	NA
CASRASTQSNQPQHF	TGTGCCAGCAGGGCCTCGACACAAAGCAATCAGCCCCAGCATTTT	TRBV2	TRBJ1-5	NA	NA
CASRPWGPGNTEAFF	TGTGCCAGCAGACCGTGGGGCCCTGGGAACACTGAAGCTTTCTTT	TRBV25-1	TRBJ1-1	NA	NA
CASSSRTSGDYGYTF	TGTGCCAGCAGCTCTCGCACGTCAGGGGACTATGGCTACACCTTC	TRBV13	TRBJ1-2	many	NA
CSVGVRGYYGYTF	TGCAGCGTTGGGGTAAGGGGCTACTATGGCTACACCTTC	TRBV29-1	TRBJ1-2	NA	NA
CASSFFGATEAFF	TGTGCCAGCAGTTTTTTCGGGGCTACCGAAGCTTTCTTT	TRBV12-3/TRBV12-4	TRBJ1-1	many	NA
CASSQAEGYEKLFF	TGCGCCAGCAGCCAAGCGGAGGGTTATGAAAAACTGTTTTTT	TRBV4-3	TRBJ1-4	many	NA
CATSDPGTTNTGERQYF	TGTGCCACCAGTGACCCCGGGACAACGAACACCGGGGAGCGACAGTACTTC	TRBV24-1	TRBJ2-7	NA	NA
CASSLTRTAGELFF	TGTGCCAGCAGCTTAACCCGGACTGCCGGGGAGCTGTTTTTT	TRBV7-3	TRBJ2-2	few	NA
CSASSVGVNTEAFF	TGCAGTGCTAGCTCTGTCGGGGTGAACACTGAAGCTTTCTTT	TRBV20-1	TRBJ1-1	NA	NA
CASSLLLGDGPHEQYF	TGTGCCAGCAGCCTCCTGCTCGGGGACGGGCCCCACGAGCAGTACTTC	TRBV7-8	TRBJ2-7	NA	NA
CASSQEVRGNYGYTF	TGCGCCAGCAGCCAGGAGGTTAGGGGAAACTATGGCTACACCTTC	TRBV4-3	TRBJ1-2	many	NA
CASSWTAPGDGNTIYF	TGCGCCAGCAGCTGGACAGCCCCGGGGGACGGAAACACCATATATTTT	TRBV10-2	TRBJ1-3	many	NA
CAISENSGVEEETQYF	TGTGCCATCAGTGAAAACTCCGGGGTGGAGGAAGAGACCCAGTACTTC	TRBV10-3	TRBJ2-5	few	NA
CASSGTGLDEQFF	TGTGCCAGCAGCGGCACAGGGTTAGATGAGCAGTTCTTC	TRBV9	TRBJ2-1	once	NA
CSARDVPRGGNQPQHF	TGCAGTGCTAGAGATGTTCCCAGGGGGGGCAATCAGCCCCAGCATTTT	TRBV20-1	TRBJ1-5	few	TRBD1
CAWSGNTIYF	TGTGCCTGGAGTGGAAACACCATATATTTT	TRBV30	TRBJ1-3	NA	NA
CASNPGQASPLHF	TGCGCCAGCAACCCCGGACAGGCGTCACCCCTCCACTTT	TRBV5-1	TRBJ1-6	NA	TRBD1
CSVAGSAEAFF	TGCAGCGTTGCAGGGAGCGCTGAAGCTTTCTTT	TRBV29-1	TRBJ1-1	many	NA
CASSRDRGYTGELFF	TGCGCCAGCAGCCGGGACAGGGGCTACACCGGGGAGCTGTTTTTT	TRBV24-1	TRBJ2-2	NA	TRBD1
CASSLSHKFGADTQYF	TGTGCCAGCAGCTTAAGCCACAAGTTTGGGGCAGATACGCAGTATTTT	TRBV7-3	TRBJ2-3	NA	NA
CASSLSQGGSPLHF	TGTGCCAGCAGCTTATCTCAGGGAGGGTCACCCCTCCACTTT	TRBV7-3	TRBJ1-6	many	NA
CASAAGDRTYNSPLHF	TGTGCCAGCGCTGCCGGGGACAGAACCTATAATTCACCCCTCCACTTT	TRBV25-1	TRBJ1-6	many	TRBD1
CAGSWGKGYTF	TGTGCCGGGAGCTGGGGGAAGGGCTACACCTTC	TRBV30	TRBJ1-2	few	NA
CASSQQDMSGEQYF	TGTGCCAGCAGCCAACAGGATATGTCGGGCGAGCAGTACTTC	TRBV5-5	TRBJ2-7	NA	NA
CASNSPPTQCF	TGTGCCAGCAACAGCCCCCCAACCCAGTGCTTC	TRBV6-5	TRBJ2-5	NA	NA
CASSPSSRGQETQYF	TGTGCCAGCTCACCATCTTCCAGGGGACAAGAGACCCAGTACTTC	TRBV18	TRBJ2-5	few	NA
CASRGQASTEAFF	TGTGCCAGCAGAGGACAGGCATCCACTGAAGCTTTCTTT	TRBV13	TRBJ1-1	many	TRBD1
CSVEEDGKLFF	TGCAGCGTTGAAGAAGATGGGAAACTGTTTTTT	TRBV29-1	TRBJ1-4	NA	NA
CASSVTGTGINQPQHF	TGTGCCAGCAGCGTCACCGGGACAGGGATAAATCAGCCCCAGCATTTT	TRBV7-9	TRBJ1-5	NA	TRBD1
CASSPGQRYSYEQYF	TGTGCCAGCTCACCAGGGCAGAGATACTCCTACGAGCAGTACTTC	TRBV18	TRBJ2-7	NA	NA
CASSYSGTGYEKLFF	TGTGCCAGCAGTTACTCCGGGACAGGGTACGAAAAACTGTTTTTT	TRBV6-5	TRBJ1-4	few	TRBD1
CASSPGGAEQYF	TGTGCCAGCAGCCCCGGGGGCGCCGAGCAGTACTTC	TRBV11-3	TRBJ2-7	many	NA
CASSTPGIPRGDGELFF	TGTGCCAGCAGTACCCCCGGAATCCCCAGGGGCGACGGGGAGCTGTTTTTT	TRBV6-1	TRBJ2-2	NA	NA
CSARENSGVYEQYF	TGCAGTGCTAGAGAGAATAGCGGGGTTTACGAGCAGTACTTC	TRBV20-1	TRBJ2-7	many	TRBD2
CACSARRGGQETQYF	NA	TRBV2	TRBJ2-5	NA	NA
CASSRRINTEAFF	TGTGCCAGCAGTCGTAGGATTAACACTGAAGCTTTCTTT	TRBV7-2	TRBJ1-1	many	NA
CASSQPRAVGQQETQYF	TGTGCCAGCAGCCAGCCGCGGGCGGTAGGCCAACAAGAGACCCAGTACTTC	TRBV7-9	TRBJ2-5	many	NA